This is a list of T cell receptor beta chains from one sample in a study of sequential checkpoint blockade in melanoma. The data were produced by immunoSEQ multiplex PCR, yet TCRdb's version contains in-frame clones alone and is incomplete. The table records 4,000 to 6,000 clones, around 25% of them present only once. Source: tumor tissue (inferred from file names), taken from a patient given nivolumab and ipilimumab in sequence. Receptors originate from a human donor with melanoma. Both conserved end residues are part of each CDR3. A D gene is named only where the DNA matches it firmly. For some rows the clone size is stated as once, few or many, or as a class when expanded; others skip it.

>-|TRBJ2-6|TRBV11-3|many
TGTGCCAGCAGCTTAGAAGTCTCTGGGGCCAACGTCCTGACTTTC
CASSLEVSGANVLTF
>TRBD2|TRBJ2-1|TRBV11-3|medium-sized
TGTGCCAGCAGCTTAACGTTGGCTAGCGGGGAATACAATGAGCAGTTCTTC
CASSLTLASGEYNEQFF
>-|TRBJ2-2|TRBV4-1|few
TGCGCCAGCAGCCAAACATGGACTTCCGGGGAGCTGTTTTTT
CASSQTWTSGELFF
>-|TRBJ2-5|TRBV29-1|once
TGCAGCGCCGATGCCCAGGGAGAGACCCAGTACTTC
CSADAQGETQYF
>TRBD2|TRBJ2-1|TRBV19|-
TGTGCCAGTAGTGCCGGACTAGGTTGGTATGAGCAGTTCTTC
CASSAGLGWYEQFF
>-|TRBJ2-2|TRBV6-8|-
TGTGCCAGCAGTTTTGGGTGGAACACCGGGGAGCTGTTTTTT
CASSFGWNTGELFF
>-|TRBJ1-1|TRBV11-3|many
TGTGCCAGCAGCCCAGACGTTCGGGGGGACACTGAAGCTTTCTTT
CASSPDVRGDTEAFF
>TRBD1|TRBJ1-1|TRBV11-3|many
TGTGCCAGCAGCTTAGGACAGGGGATGAACACTGAAGCTTTCTTT
CASSLGQGMNTEAFF
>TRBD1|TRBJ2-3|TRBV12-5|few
TGTGCCAGCACCCTCCGGACCGGGACAGGGCCGGTTTCTAGCACAGATACGCAGTATTTT
CASTLRTGTGPVSSTDTQYF
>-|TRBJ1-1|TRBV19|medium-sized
TGTGCCAGTAGTATTCAGGGTTGGAACACTGAAGCTTTCTTT
CASSIQGWNTEAFF
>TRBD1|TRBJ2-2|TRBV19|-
TGTGCCAGTAGTCATCGGACAGGGAACACCGGGGAGCTGTTTTTT
CASSHRTGNTGELFF
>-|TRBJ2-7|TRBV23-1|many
TGCGCCAGCAGCTTCGCCAGCCTCTACGAGCAGTACTTC
CASSFASLYEQYF
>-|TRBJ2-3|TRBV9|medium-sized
TGTGCCAGCAGCACCCAGGGTTTGTCAGATACGCAGTATTTT
CASSTQGLSDTQYF
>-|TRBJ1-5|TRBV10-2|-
TGCGCCAGCAGTGAGAGTGGGGGCTTCGGAAGCAATCAGCCCCAGCATTTT
CASSESGGFGSNQPQHF
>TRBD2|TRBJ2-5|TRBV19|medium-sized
TGTGCCAGTAGTATACCGGGAGGAGCCCAAGAGACCCAGTACTTC
CASSIPGGAQETQYF
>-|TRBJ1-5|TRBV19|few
TGTGCCAGTAGTATAGGCCATAGCAATCAGCCCCAGCATTTT
CASSIGHSNQPQHF
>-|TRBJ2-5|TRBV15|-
TGTGCCACCAGCAGAGATCTCCTGGACACCCAAGAGACCCAGTACTTC
CATSRDLLDTQETQYF
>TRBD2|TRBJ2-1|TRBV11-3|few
TGTGCCAGCAGCTTGCCGGGGGGGCATAATGAGCAGTTCTTC
CASSLPGGHNEQFF
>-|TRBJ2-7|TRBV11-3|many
TGTGCCAGCAGCCCCGGGGGTGGGGGACCCTCCTACGAGCAGTACTTC
CASSPGGGGPSYEQYF
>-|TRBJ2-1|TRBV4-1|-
TGCGCCAGCAGCCAAGGCCCGGGGACCATCGGGCAGTTCTTC
CASSQGPGTIGQFF
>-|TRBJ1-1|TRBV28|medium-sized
TGTGCCAGCAGTGAGGCGGACACTGAAGCTTTCTTT
CASSEADTEAFF
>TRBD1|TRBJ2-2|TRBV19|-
TGTGCCAGTAGGCAGACAGGGGCCCCCGGGGAGCTGTTTTTT
CASRQTGAPGELFF
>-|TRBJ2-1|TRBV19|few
TGTGCCAGTAGTATAGACCTGGGCTATGAGCAGTTCTTC
CASSIDLGYEQFF
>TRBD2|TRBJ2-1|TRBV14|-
TGTGCCAGCAGCCCGCCGACTAGCGGGTCCTACAATGAGCAGTTCTTC
CASSPPTSGSYNEQFF
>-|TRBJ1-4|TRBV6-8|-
TGTGCCAGCAGTCTAGGACTCAATAATGAAAAACTGTTTTTT
CASSLGLNNEKLFF
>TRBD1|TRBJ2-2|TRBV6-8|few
TGTGCCAGCAGTGACTCGGGCGCAGGGGGCTCCGGGGAGCTGTTTTTT
CASSDSGAGGSGELFF
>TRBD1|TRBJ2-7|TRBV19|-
TGTGCCAGTAGCCTGACAGGGGGAAACGCCTACGAGCAGTACTTC
CASSLTGGNAYEQYF
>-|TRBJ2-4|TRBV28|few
TGTGCCACCTCCAGGGTAAGGGAGACCAAAAACATTCAGTACTTC
CATSRVRETKNIQYF
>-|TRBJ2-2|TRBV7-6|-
TGTGCCAGCAGCTTTAGTTCCGGGGCGGGCGGGGAGCTGTTTTTT
CASSFSSGAGGELFF
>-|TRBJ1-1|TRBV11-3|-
TGTGCCAGCAGCTCATCGGCGGTGAACACTGAAGCTTTCTTT
CASSSSAVNTEAFF
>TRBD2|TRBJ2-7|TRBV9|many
TGTGCCAGCAGCGGTAGCGGGGGGGCCTTCGACGAGCAGTACTTC
CASSGSGGAFDEQYF
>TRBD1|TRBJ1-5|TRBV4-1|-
TGCGCCAGCAGCCAAGATGGGTGGGCAGGGGGCCAAAGCAATCAGCCCCAGCATTTT
CASSQDGWAGGQSNQPQHF
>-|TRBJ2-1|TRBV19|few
TGTGCCAGTAGTAAGGACGAGGGCACCCTCTACAATGAGCAGTTCTTC
CASSKDEGTLYNEQFF
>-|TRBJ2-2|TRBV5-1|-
TGCGCCAGCAGCCAACGCTCGGGGGGCGACACCGGGGAGCTGTTTTTT
CASSQRSGGDTGELFF
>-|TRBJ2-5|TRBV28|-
TGTGCCAGCAGTTTACAGGATGTCCAAGAGACCCAGTACTTC
CASSLQDVQETQYF
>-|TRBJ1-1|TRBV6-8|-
TGTGCCAGCAGTACCCCCGGGGGACAAGAAGCTTTCTTT
CASSTPGGQEAFF
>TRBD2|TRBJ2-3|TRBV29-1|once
TGCAGCGTTTCATCCCGGACTAGAGCAGATACGCAGTATTTT
CSVSSRTRADTQYF
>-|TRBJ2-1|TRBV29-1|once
TGCAGCGTGCCCTGGGGAGTTATCCATGAGCAGTTCTTC
CSVPWGVIHEQFF
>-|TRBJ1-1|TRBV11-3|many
TGTGCCAGCAGCCCCGGACACCAAAACACTGAAGCTTTCTTT
CASSPGHQNTEAFF